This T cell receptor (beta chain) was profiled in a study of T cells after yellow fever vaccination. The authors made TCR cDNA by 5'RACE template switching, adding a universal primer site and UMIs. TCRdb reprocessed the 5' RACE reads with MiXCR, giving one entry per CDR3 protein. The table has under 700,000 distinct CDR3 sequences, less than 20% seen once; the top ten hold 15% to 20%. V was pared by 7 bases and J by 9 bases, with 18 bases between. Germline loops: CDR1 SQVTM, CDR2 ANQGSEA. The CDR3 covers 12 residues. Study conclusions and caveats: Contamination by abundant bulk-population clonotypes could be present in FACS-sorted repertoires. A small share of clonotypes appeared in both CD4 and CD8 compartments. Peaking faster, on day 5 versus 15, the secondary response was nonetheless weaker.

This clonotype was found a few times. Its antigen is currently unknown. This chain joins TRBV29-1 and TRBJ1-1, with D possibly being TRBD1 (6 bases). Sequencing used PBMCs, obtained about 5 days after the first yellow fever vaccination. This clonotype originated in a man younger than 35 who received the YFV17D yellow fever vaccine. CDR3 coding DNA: TGCAGCGCGGACAGATCCCCGTTGAAAGCTTTCTTT. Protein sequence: CSADRSPLKAFF.